This T cell receptor beta chain is drawn from a study of blood T cell repertoires in COVID-19. About the research overall: T cells, B-cell-depleted T cells, or PBMCs provided the cDNA or gDNA that served as material.

Original analysis: Nucleated cell counts were estimated from reference gene primer amplification. Libraries were prepared by immunoSEQ multiplex PCR; TCRdb keeps only in-frame clonotypes and omits some of them. V, J and clone size are taken as reported in that table, and D and trimming were inferred from the DNA itself. Of 300,000 to 450,000 clones listed, approximately 89% are singletons. Recruits, aged roughly 18 to 100 years, lived in 20 to 30 US areas. Cohorts were assigned according to the clinical history that participants reported. This CDR3 contains 16 residues. V lost 6 bases and J 1 base, leaving 18 bases between the germline ends. The germline V gene encodes CDR1 MNHEY and CDR2 SMNVEV (reference sequence).

This TCR derives from a man aged 35-49 years in a cohort exposed to, infected with or recovered from COVID-19 (not recorded which). The genes are TRBV27 and TRBJ1-1; tentative D call: TRBD1 (6 bases). Material for sequencing was PBMCs or T cells enriched from blood (not recorded which). The CDR3 loop reads CASSRHVGASNTEAFF. The CDR3 DNA sequence: TGTGCCAGCAGCCGCCATGTGGGGGCGTCGAACACTGAAGCTTTCTTT.